A single sample is the source of the 20 T cell receptor beta chains below, sequenced in a study of shared clonotypes between healthy human individuals. Sequencing used immunoSEQ multiplex PCR; TCRdb keeps in-frame clones, though not all of them. In the table there are approximately 2.1 million clones, 90% to 95% of which are singletons. Specimen: naive CD4+ T cells from PBMCs. Subset reported: CD45RA+ positively selected. The source of these receptors is a man between 18 and 35 years old in good health. Some clones in this sample may be carry-over from other donors' samples.

V is TRBV6-6 and J is TRBJ1-5, with D perhaps matching TRBD1 (5 bases). CDR3 length: 14 residues. CDR1 MNHNY and CDR2 SVGAGI come from the germline V gene (reference sequence). Trimming took 4 bases from V and 4 from J, leaving 11 bases between them. The CDR3 spells CASSSRAGNQPQHF. For the CDR3, the DNA is TGTGCCAGCAGTTCCAGGGCGGGGAATCAGCCCCAGCATTTT.

As for this clone: The identical CDR3 is also encoded by other nucleotide sequences in the sample. The chain uses TRBV4-1 and TRBJ2-2; the D gene could be TRBD1 or TRBD2 (5 bases each). Germline V gene lookup returns CDR1 MGHRA and CDR2 YSYEKL. The CDR3 has 14 amino acids. Trimming pared 4 bases from V and 4 bases from J, leaving 10 bases between. In nucleotides, the CDR3 is TGCGCCAGCAGCCGGCCTGGGGGCACCGGGGAGCTGTTTTTT. It encodes CASSRPGGTGELFF.

The chain employs TRBV28 and TRBJ2-7; D is undetermined. Deletions cut 4 bases from V and 1 base from J, with 14 bases between. CDR3 length: 15 residues. Germline-derived CDR1 and CDR2 are MDHEN and SYDVKM. CDR3 protein: CASSSPLMWSYEQYF. The CDR3 nucleotides are TGTGCCAGCAGTTCCCCCCTTATGTGGTCCTACGAGCAGTACTTC.

The chain is built from TRBV29-1 and TRBJ2-7; 8 positions agree with TRBD1. CDR1 and CDR2 (germline): SQVTM, ANQGSEA. The V gene end was trimmed by 4 bases and the J gene end by 2 bases; junction bases not matched to a gene: 7. CDR3 size: 14 residues. CDR3 nucleotide sequence: TGCAGCGTTGTAAAGCTACAGGGGGCCTACGAGCAGTACTTC. Protein: CSVVKLQGAYEQYF.

The rearrangement links TRBV5-4 to TRBJ2-2; D possibly corresponds to TRBD2 (6 bases). The V end lost 2 bases, the J end lost 4 bases, and 12 bases lay between the germline ends. The CDR3 length is 15 residues. The germline V gene encodes CDR1 SGHNT and CDR2 YYREEE (reference sequence). The DNA of the CDR3 is TGTGCCAGCAGCTTTGAGGGACTGATCACCGGGGAGCTGTTTTTT. It translates to CASSFEGLITGELFF. Full variable domain (rest looked up from reference TRBV5-4 and TRBJ2-2): ETGVTQSPTHLIKTRGQQVTLRCSSQSGHNTVSWYQQALGQGPQFIFQYYREEENGRGNFPPRFSGLQFPNYSSELNVNALELDDSALYLCASSFEGLITGELFFGEGSRLTVL.

This rearrangement joins TRBV28 to TRBJ1-1; D gene unclear. CDR3 length: 13 amino acids. Per germline, CDR1 MDHEN and CDR2 SYDVKM. Trimming removed 5 bases at V and 1 base at J, with 8 bases between. This chain's CDR3 is CASSPYTNTEAFF. The CDR3 DNA is TGTGCCAGCAGTCCCTACACGAACACTGAAGCTTTCTTT.

For the CDR3, the DNA is TGTGCCAGCAGCGCTGCGGAACAAGGCTACGAGCAGTACTTC. Residues: CASSAAEQGYEQYF. The chain is built from TRBV5-4 and TRBJ2-7; no reliable D call. This CDR3 spans 14 amino acids. CDR1 and CDR2 from the germline V gene are SGHNT and YYREEE (reference sequence). With 4 bases removed from V and 3 bases from J, the gap between germline ends came to 14 bases. Supplemented by reference TRBV5-4 and TRBJ2-7, the full variable domain reads ETGVTQSPTHLIKTRGQQVTLRCSSQSGHNTVSWYQQALGQGPQFIFQYYREEENGRGNFPPRFSGLQFPNYSSELNVNALELDDSALYLCASSAAEQGYEQYFGPGTRLTVT.

With regard to this clone: Different DNA sequences within this sample yield the same CDR3. The genes are TRBV7-3 and TRBJ2-1; maybe TRBD1 (5 bases). The V gene's germline CDR1 is SGHTA and CDR2 FQGTGA. The ends were cut back, 2 bases at V and 2 bases at J, with 10 bases in the middle. The CDR3 has 15 amino acids. The chain's CDR3 is CASSLSGRAYNEQFF. The DNA of the CDR3 is TGTGCCAGCAGCTTATCTGGCAGGGCCTACAATGAGCAGTTCTTC.

V usage is TRBV5-1 and J usage is TRBJ1-2; possibly TRBD1 for D (6 bases). This CDR3 contains 15 residues. The germline gives CDR1 SGHRS, CDR2 YFSETQ. V shed 4 bases and J shed 5 bases, with 18 bases lying between them. This CDR3 reads CASSPPDSTGYGYTF. Here the CDR3 DNA reads TGCGCCAGCAGCCCACCGGACAGTACGGGGTATGGCTACACCTTC.

This clone was detected a few times. The J gene is TRBJ1-2, the V gene TRBV2; the D is unclear. The CDR3 has 12 residues. The germline CDR1 and CDR2 sequences are SNHLY and FYNNEI. V lost 0 bases to trimming and J lost 4 bases, with 3 bases between them. The CDR3 nucleotides read TGTGCCAGCAGTGAAGCTCTCTATGGCTACACCTTC. Translated, it gives CASSEALYGYTF.

The chain couples TRBV6-1 to TRBJ1-3, with D possibly being TRBD1 (5 bases). The CDR3 spans 15 residues. The germline V gene encodes CDR1 MNHNS and CDR2 SASEGT. Trimming stripped 10 bases from V and 0 bases from J, with 16 bases between. CDR3 amino acids: CATRSEGYSGNTIYF. The CDR3 region has the DNA TGTGCCACCCGGTCCGAGGGGTACTCTGGAAACACCATATATTTT.

The chain links TRBV18 to TRBJ2-6; D not certain. The CDR3 length is 16 residues. Germline CDR1 and CDR2: KGHSH and LQKENI. Deletions cut 3 bases from V and 0 bases from J, with 9 bases between. CDR3 protein: CASSPTTPSGANVLTF. In DNA, the CDR3 is TGTGCCAGCTCACCGACCACGCCCTCTGGGGCCAACGTCCTGACTTTC.

The V gene is TRBV28, the J gene TRBJ1-2; 8 bases match TRBD1. Germline CDR1 MDHEN, CDR2 SYDVKM. V shed 1 base, J shed 4 bases, and the junction held 2 bases outside the gene matches. CDR3 size: 14 residues. This chain's CDR3 is CASSLYGQGYGYTF. The CDR3, as DNA: TGTGCCAGCAGTTTATACGGACAGGGCTATGGCTACACCTTC.

In DNA form, the CDR3 reads TGTGCCAGTACCCAATCCGGGACACTAACCTACGAGCAGTACTTC. This translates into CASTQSGTLTYEQYF. The chain is built from TRBV19 and TRBJ2-7, with D perhaps matching TRBD1 (6 bases). Germline CDR1 reads LNHDA; CDR2 reads SQIVND (reference sequence). The CDR3 is 15 amino acids. V lost 7 bases to trimming and J lost 2 bases, with 18 bases between them. The entire variable domain, with the rest obtained from reference TRBV19 and TRBJ2-7, is as follows: DGGITQSPKYLFRKEGQNVTLSCEQNLNHDAMYWYRQDPGQGLRLIYYSQIVNDFQKGDIAEGYSVSREKKESFPLTVTSAQKNPTAFYLCASTQSGTLTYEQYFGPGTRLTVT.

The genes are TRBV9 and TRBJ1-5; 9 positions match TRBD1. This CDR3 spans 15 amino acids. Germline V gene data show CDR1 as SGDLS and CDR2 as YYNGEE. The trim removed 4 bases at V and 2 bases at J, leaving 4 bases unmatched. CDR3 coding DNA: TGTGCCAGCAGCACACAGGGGGCTGGCAATCAGCCCCAGCATTTT. Amino acids: CASSTQGAGNQPQHF.

The chain has TRBV18 and TRBJ1-4; 9 bases are shared with TRBD1. Germline CDR1 reads KGHSH; CDR2 reads LQKENI. Trimming at V came to 5 bases and at J to 8 bases, leaving 9 bases not matched to a gene. The CDR3 is made up of 15 amino acids. The CDR3 region is CASSTGQGTGEKLFF. The CDR3 DNA reads TGTGCCAGCTCAACGGGACAGGGAACGGGGGAAAAACTGTTTTTT.

The rearrangement links TRBV9 to TRBJ2-5; 7 bases align to TRBD1. After removal of 4 bases from V and 2 bases from J, the junction contained 5 bases not matched to a gene. The CDR3 has 14 residues. Germline V lookup: CDR1 SGDLS, CDR2 YYNGEE. CDR3 in DNA: TGTGCCAGCAGCCACCGGGACAGACAAGAGACCCAGTACTTC. Encoded protein: CASSHRDRQETQYF.

The table lists this clone with a count of one. This chain uses TRBV5-6 with TRBJ2-1; maybe TRBD2 (5 bases). This CDR3 has 14 amino acids. Germline V gene data show CDR1 as SGHDT and CDR2 as YYEEEE. V gave up 0 bases and J gave up 5 bases, with 9 bases separating them. CDR3 sequence (DNA): TGTGCCAGCAGCTTGGGAGGGCACGACAATGAGCAGTTCTTC. Protein sequence: CASSLGGHDNEQFF.

To note about this clone: The same CDR3 can be traced to other DNA sequences in this sample. The chain has TRBV18 and TRBJ2-5, with D uncertain. Trimming stripped 5 bases from V and 2 bases from J, with 3 bases between. The CDR3 loop spans 11 amino acids. Germline loops: CDR1 KGHSH, CDR2 LQKENI. CDR3 coding DNA: TGTGCCAGCTCAGGTCAAGAGACCCAGTACTTC. It encodes CASSGQETQYF.

The CDR3 DNA is TGTGCCACACTAGCGGAAGAAAGCTACGAGCAGTACTTC. It codes for CATLAEESYEQYF. The rearrangement links TRBV6-1 to TRBJ2-7, with 8 bases identical to TRBD2. Germline V gene lookup returns CDR1 MNHNS and CDR2 SASEGT. With V trimmed by 10 bases and J by 3 bases, 8 bases remained unmatched. The length of the CDR3 is 13 residues.